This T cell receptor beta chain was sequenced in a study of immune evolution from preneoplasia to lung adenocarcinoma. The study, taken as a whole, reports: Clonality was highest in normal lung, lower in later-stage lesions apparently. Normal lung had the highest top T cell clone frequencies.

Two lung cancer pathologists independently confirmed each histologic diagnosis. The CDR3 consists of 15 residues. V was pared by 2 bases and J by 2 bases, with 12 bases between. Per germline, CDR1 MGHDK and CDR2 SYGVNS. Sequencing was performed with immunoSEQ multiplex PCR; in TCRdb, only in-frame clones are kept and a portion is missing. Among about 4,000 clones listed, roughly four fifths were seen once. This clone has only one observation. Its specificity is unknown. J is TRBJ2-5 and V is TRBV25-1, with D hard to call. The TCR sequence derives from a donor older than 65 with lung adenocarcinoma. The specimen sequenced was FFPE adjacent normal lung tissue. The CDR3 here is CASSEAWSDQETQYF. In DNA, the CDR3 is TGTGCCAGCAGTGAAGCTTGGTCGGATCAAGAGACCCAGTACTTC.